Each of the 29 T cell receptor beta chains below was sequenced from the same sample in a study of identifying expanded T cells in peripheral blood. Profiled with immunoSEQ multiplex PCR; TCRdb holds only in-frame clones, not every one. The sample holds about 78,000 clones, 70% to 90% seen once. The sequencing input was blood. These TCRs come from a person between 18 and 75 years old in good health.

CDR3 DNA: TGTGCCAGTAGTACAGGGGTTGGTAATGAGCAGTTCTTC. Its translation: CASSTGVGNEQFF. The chain couples TRBV19 to TRBJ2-1, with D maybe TRBD1 (6 bases). Germline CDR1 is LNHDA and CDR2 is SQIVND (reference sequence). V was clipped by 4 bases and J by 7 bases, with 11 bases between them. The CDR3 is made up of 13 amino acids.

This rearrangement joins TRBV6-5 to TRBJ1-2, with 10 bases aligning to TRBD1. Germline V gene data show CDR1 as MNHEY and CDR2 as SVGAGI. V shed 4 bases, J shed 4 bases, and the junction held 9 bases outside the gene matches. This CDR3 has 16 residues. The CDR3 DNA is TGTGCCAGCAGTTCGGCGACAGGGGGCGTAGTCTATGGCTACACCTTC. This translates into CASSSATGGVVYGYTF.

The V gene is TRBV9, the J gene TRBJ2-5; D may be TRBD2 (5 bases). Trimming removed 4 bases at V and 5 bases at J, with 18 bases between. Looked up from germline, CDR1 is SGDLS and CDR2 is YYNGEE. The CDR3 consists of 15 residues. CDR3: CASSLANGVAETQYF. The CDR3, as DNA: TGTGCCAGCAGCTTAGCCAACGGGGTGGCGGAGACCCAGTACTTC.

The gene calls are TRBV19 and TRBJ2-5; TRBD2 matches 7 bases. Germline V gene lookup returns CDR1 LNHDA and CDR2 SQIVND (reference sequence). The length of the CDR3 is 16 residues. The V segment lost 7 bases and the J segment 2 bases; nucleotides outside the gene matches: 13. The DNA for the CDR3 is TGTGCCAGTATTGAGATCGGGGCTAGCGGACAAGAGACCCAGTACTTC. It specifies CASIEIGASGQETQYF.

For the CDR3, the DNA is TGTGCCAGCACCTCCGGGACTAGCGAGTACGAGCAGTACTTC. The encoded protein is CASTSGTSEYEQYF. This chain joins TRBV13 and TRBJ2-7, with 10 bases matching TRBD2. This CDR3 has 14 amino acids. From germline, CDR1 is PRHDT and CDR2 FYEKMQ (reference sequence). Trimming at V came to 7 bases and at J to 4 bases, leaving 7 bases not matched to a gene.

The CDR3 is CASSKATSGSLLSNEQFF. CDR3 in DNA: TGTGCCAGCAGCAAAGCGACTAGCGGGAGCCTCCTATCCAATGAGCAGTTCTTC. The genes are TRBV21-1 and TRBJ2-1; the table gives TRBD2 as D, unverified against the DNA. TRBV21-1 is tagged as a pseudogene. This CDR3 comprises 18 residues.

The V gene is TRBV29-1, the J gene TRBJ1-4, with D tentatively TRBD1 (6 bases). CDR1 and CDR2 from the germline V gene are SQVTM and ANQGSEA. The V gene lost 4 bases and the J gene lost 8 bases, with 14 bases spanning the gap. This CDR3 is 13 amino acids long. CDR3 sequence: CSVGVGAGEKLFF. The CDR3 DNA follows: TGCAGCGTTGGGGTGGGGGCTGGAGAAAAACTGTTTTTT. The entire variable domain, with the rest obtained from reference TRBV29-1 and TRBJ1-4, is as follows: SAVISQKPSRDICQRGTSLTIQCQVDSQVTMMFWYRQQPGQSLTLIATANQGSEATYESGFVIDKFPISRPNLTFSTLTVSNMSPEDSSIYLCSVGVGAGEKLFFGSGTQLSVL.

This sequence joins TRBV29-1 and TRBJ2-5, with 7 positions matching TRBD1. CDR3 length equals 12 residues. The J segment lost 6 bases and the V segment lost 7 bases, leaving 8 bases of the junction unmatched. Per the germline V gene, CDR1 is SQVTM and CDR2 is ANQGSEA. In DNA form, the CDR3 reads TGCAGCGGGGGACAGCCGGCCCAGACCCAGTACTTC. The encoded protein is CSGGQPAQTQYF.

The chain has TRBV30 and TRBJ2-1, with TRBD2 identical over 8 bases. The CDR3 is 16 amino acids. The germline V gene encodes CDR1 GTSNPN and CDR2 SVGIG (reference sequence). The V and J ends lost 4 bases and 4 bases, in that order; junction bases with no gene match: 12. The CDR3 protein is CAWTPVGLAGYNEQFF. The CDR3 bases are TGTGCCTGGACCCCGGTAGGACTAGCAGGTTACAATGAGCAGTTCTTC. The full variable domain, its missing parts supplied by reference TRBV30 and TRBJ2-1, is SQTIHQWPATLVQPVGSPLSLECTVEGTSNPNLYWYRQAAGRGLQLLFYSVGIGQISSEVPQNLSASRPQDRQFILSSKKLLLSDSGFYLCAWTPVGLAGYNEQFFGPGTRLTVL.

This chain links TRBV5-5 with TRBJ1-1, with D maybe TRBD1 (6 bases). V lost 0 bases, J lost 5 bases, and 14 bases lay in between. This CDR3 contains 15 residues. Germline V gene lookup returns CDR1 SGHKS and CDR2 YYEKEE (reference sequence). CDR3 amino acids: CASSLEPGDGTEAFF. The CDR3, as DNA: TGTGCCAGCAGCTTGGAACCAGGGGATGGAACTGAAGCTTTCTTT.

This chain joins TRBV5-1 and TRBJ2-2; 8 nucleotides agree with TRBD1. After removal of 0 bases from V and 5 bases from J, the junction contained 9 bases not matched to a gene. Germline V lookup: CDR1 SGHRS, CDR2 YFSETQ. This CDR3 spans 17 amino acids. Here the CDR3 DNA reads TGCGCCAGCAGCTTGGACACCCAGGGGGCTCGGACCGGGGAGCTGTTTTTT. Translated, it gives CASSLDTQGARTGELFF.

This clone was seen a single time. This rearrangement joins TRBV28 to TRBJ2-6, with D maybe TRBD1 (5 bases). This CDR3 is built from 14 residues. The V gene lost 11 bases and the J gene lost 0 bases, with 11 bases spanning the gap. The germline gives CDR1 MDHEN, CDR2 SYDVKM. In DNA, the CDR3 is TGTGCCGGGGCTTCCGCCTCTGGGGCCAACGTCCTGACTTTC. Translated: CAGASASGANVLTF.

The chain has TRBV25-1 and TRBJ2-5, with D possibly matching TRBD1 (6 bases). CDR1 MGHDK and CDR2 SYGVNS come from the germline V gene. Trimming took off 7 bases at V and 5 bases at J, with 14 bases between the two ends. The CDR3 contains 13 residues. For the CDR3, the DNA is TGTGCCAGCACCGATGGGGGCGCGGAGACCCAGTACTTC. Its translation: CASTDGGAETQYF.

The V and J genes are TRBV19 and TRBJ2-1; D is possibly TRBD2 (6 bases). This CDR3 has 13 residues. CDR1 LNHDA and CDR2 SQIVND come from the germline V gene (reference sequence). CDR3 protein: CATGVGLYNEQFF. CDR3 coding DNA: TGTGCTACGGGGGTAGGTCTCTACAATGAGCAGTTCTTC.

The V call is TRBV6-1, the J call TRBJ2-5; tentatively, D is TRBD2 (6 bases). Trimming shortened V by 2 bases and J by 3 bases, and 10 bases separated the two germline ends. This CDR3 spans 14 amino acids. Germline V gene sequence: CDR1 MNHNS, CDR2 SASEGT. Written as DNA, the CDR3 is TGTGCCAGCAGTGAATGGGGCGGGAAAGAGACCCAGTACTTC. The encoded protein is CASSEWGGKETQYF.

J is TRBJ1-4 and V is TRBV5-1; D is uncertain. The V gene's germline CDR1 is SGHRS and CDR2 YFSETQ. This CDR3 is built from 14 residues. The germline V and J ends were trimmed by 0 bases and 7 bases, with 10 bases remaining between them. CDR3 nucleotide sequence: TGCGCCAGCAGCTTGGACCCCGGGGTTGAAAAACTGTTTTTT. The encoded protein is CASSLDPGVEKLFF.

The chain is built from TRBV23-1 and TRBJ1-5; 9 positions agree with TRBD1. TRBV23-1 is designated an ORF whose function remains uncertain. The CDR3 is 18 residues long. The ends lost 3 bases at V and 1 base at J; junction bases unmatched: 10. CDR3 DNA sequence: TGCGCCAGCAGTCAGCGGACAAGAGGGACAGGGAGCAATCAGCCCCAGCATTTT. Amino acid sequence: CASSQRTRGTGSNQPQHF.

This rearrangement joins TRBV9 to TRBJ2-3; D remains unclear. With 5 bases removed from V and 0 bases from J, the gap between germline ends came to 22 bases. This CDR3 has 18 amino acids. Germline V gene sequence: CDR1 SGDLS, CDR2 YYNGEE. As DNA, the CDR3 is TGTGCCAGCAGGCTCCATAGTGTATTATCGACTAGCACAGATACGCAGTATTTT. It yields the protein CASRLHSVLSTSTDTQYF.

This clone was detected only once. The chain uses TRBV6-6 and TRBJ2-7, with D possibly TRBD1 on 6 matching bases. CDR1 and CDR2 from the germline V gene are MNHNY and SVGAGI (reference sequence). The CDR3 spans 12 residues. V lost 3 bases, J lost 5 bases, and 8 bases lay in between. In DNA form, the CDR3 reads TGTGCCAGCAGTTATACAGGGCACGAGCAGTACTTC. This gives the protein CASSYTGHEQYF.

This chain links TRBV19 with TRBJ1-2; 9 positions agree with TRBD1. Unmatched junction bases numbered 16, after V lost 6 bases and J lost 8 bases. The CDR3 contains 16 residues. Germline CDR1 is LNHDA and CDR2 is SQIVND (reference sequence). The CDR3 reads CASSILGTGSRGGYTF. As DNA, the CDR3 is TGTGCCAGTAGCATCCTTGGGACAGGGAGTAGGGGAGGCTACACCTTC.

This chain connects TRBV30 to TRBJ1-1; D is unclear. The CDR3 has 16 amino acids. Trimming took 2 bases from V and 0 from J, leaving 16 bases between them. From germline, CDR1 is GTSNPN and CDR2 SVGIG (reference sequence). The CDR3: CAWSLPRGSMNTEAFF. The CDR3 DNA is TGTGCCTGGAGTCTCCCTCGTGGCAGCATGAACACTGAAGCTTTCTTT.

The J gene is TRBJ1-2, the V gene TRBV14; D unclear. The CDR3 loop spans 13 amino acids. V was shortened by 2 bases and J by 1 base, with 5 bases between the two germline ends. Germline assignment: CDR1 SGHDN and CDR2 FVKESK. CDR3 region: CASSQWFNYGYTF. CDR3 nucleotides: TGTGCCAGCAGCCAATGGTTTAACTATGGCTACACCTTC.

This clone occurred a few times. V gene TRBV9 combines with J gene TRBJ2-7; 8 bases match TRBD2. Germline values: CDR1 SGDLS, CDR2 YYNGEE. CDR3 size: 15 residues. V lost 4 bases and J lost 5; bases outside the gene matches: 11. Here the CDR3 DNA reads TGTGCCAGCAGCACCGCTTTCGGGAGGGTTGACGAGCAGTACTTC. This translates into CASSTAFGRVDEQYF. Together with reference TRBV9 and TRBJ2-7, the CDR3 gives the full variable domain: DSGVTQTPKHLITATGQRVTLRCSPRSGDLSVYWYQQSLDQGLQFLIQYYNGEERAKGNILERFSAQQFPDLHSELNLSSLELGDSALYFCASSTAFGRVDEQYFGPGTRLTVT.

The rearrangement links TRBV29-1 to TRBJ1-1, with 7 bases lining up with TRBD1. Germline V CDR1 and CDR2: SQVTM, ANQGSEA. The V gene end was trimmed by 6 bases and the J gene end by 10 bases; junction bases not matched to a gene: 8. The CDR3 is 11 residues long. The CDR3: CSVGDDRAAFF. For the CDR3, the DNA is TGCAGCGTCGGTGATGACAGGGCAGCTTTCTTT. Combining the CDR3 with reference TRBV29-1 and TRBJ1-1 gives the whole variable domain SAVISQKPSRDICQRGTSLTIQCQVDSQVTMMFWYRQQPGQSLTLIATANQGSEATYESGFVIDKFPISRPNLTFSTLTVSNMSPEDSSIYLCSVGDDRAAFFGQGTRLTVV.

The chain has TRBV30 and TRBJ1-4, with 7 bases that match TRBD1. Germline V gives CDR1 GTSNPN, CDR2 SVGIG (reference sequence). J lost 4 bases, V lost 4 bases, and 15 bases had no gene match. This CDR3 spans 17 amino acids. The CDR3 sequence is CAWTLSGQQGRNEKLFF. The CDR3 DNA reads TGTGCCTGGACCCTGTCGGGACAGCAAGGACGTAATGAAAAACTGTTTTTT.

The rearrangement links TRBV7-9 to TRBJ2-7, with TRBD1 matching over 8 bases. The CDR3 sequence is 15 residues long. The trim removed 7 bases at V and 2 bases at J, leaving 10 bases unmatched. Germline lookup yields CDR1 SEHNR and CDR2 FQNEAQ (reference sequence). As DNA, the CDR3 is TGTGCCAGCACCCTAGACAGGGGCCCCACCTACGAGCAGTACTTC. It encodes CASTLDRGPTYEQYF.

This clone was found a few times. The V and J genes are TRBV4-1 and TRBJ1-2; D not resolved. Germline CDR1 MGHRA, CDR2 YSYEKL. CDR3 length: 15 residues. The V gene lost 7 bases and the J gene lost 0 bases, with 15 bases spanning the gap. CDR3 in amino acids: CASTRDSTANYGYTF. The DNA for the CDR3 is TGCGCCAGCACCCGCGATAGTACAGCTAACTATGGCTACACCTTC.

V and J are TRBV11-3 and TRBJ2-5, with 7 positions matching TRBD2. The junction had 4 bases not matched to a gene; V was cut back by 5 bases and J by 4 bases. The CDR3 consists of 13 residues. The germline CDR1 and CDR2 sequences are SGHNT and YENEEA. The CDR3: CASSSGTSETQYF. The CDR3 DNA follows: TGTGCCAGCAGCAGCGGGACTTCAGAGACCCAGTACTTC.

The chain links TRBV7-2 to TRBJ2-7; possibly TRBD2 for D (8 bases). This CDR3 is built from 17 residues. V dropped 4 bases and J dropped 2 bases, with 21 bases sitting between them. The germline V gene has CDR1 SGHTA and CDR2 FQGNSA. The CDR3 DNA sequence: TGTGCCAGCAGCTCCCCTAGGGGGCGGGAGGTCCCCTACGAGCAGTACTTC. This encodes CASSSPRGREVPYEQYF.